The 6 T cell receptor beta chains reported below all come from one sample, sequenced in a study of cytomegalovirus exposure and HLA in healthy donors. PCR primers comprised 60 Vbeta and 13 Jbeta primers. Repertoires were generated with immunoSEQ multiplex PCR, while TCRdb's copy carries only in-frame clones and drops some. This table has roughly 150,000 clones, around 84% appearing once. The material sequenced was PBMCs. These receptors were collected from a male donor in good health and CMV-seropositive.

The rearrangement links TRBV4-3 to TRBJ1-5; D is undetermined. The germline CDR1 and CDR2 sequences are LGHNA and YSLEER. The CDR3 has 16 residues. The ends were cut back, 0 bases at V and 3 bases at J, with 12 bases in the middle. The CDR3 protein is CASSQDERNPNQPQHF. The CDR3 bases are TGCGCCAGCAGCCAAGATGAGAGGAATCCCAATCAGCCCCAGCATTTT.

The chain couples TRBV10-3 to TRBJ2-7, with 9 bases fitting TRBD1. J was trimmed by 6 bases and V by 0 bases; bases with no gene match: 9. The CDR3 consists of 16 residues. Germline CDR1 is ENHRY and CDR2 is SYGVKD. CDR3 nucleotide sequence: TGTGCCATCAGTGAGTCGACCGGGACAGGGTCGCTCGAGCAGTACTTC. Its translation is CAISESTGTGSLEQYF.

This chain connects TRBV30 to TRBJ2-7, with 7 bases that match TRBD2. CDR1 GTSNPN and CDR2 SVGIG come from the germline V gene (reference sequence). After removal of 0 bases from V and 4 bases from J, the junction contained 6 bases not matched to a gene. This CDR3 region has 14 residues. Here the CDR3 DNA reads TGTGCCTGGAGTGTAGGCGGGAGCAGGTACGAGCAGTACTTC. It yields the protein CAWSVGGSRYEQYF.

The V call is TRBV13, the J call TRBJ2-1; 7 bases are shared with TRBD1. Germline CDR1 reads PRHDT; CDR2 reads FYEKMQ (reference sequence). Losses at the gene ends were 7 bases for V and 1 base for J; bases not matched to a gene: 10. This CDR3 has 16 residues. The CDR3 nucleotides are TGTGCCAGCAAACTTGACAGGGTACGGTCCTACAATGAGCAGTTCTTC. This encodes CASKLDRVRSYNEQFF.

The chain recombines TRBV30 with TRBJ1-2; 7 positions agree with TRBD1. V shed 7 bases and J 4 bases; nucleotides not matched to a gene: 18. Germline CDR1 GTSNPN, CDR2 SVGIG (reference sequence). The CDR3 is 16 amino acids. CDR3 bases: TGTGCCTCTTTGGGGGACAGACCGGGGGGGTTCTATGGCTACACCTTC. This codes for CASLGDRPGGFYGYTF.

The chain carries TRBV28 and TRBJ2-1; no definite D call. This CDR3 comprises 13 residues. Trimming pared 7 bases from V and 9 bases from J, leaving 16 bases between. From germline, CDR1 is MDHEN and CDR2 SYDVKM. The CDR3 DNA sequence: TGTGCCAGCAACGTACCCCTCCTGAGTGAGCAGTTCTTC. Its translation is CASNVPLLSEQFF. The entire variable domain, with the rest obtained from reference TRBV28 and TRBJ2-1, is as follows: DVKVTQSSRYLVKRTGEKVFLECVQDMDHENMFWYRQDPGLGLRLIYFSYDVKMKEKGDIPEGYSVSREKKERFSLILESASTNQTSMYLCASNVPLLSEQFFGPGTRLTVL.